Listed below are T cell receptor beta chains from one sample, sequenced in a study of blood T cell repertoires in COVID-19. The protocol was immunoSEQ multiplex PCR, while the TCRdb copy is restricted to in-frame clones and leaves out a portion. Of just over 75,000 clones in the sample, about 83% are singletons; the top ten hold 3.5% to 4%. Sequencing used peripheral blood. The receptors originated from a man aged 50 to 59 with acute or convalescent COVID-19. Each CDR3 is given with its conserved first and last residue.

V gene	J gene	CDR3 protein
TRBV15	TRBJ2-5	CATSGWGRGGQETQYF
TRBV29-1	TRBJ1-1	CSVKRDRKMNTEAFF
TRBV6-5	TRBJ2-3	CASRRQSTDTQYF
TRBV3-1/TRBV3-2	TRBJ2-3	CASSQAERDTQYF
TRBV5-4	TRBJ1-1	CASSLPGQYTEAFF
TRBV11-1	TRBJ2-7	CASSLGVAGPYEQYF
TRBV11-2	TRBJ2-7	CASSLGRGKQGYEQYF
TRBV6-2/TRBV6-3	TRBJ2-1	CASSPERGVYNEQFF
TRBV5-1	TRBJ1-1	CASSFDRARQAFF
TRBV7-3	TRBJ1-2	CASSLQGNRRISGYTF
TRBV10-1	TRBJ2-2	CASSDWTTGELFF
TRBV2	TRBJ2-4	CASSGLAGGLAGKNIQYF
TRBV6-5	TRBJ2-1	CASSPSSSYNEQFF
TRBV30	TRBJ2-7	CAWSVGQNYEQYF
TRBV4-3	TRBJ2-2	CASSQVREGRDTGELFF
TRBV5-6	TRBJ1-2	CASSLTTDNGYTF
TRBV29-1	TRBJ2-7	CSVGQGTYEQYF
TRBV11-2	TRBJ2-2	CASSLEAAGGTTGELFF
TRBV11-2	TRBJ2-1	CASSRGTSLYNEQFF
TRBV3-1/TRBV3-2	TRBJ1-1	CASSQGTGNTEAFF
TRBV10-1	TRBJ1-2	CASSGYGTGSYGYTF
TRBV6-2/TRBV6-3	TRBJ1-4	CASSYVRDGGEKLFF
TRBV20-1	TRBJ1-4	CSGLVWEKLFF
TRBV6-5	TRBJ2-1	CASSSGRSYNEQFF
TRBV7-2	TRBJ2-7	CASSSGTGIGEQYF
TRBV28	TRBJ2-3	CASKRQGGTDTQYF
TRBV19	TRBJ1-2	CASSIPEMGYTF
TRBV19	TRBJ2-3	CASSITGQGTDTQYF
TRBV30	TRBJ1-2	CAWSRLGAYGYTF
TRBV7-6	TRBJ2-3	CASKGGGPDTQYF
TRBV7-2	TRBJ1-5	CASSLHPPGSSNQPQHF
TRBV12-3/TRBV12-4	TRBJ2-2	CASGRQNTGELFF
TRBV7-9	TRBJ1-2	CASSLGQGESDGYTF
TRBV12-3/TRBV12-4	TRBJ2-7	CASSLNRDEQYF
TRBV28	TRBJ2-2	CASSQWGQGPTGELFF
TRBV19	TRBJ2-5	CASSFGETQYF
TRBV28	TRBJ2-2	CASSSLGQGGGELFF
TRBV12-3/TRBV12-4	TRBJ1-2	CAIGGQLNGYTF
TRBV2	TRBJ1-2	CASSGDSNYGYTF